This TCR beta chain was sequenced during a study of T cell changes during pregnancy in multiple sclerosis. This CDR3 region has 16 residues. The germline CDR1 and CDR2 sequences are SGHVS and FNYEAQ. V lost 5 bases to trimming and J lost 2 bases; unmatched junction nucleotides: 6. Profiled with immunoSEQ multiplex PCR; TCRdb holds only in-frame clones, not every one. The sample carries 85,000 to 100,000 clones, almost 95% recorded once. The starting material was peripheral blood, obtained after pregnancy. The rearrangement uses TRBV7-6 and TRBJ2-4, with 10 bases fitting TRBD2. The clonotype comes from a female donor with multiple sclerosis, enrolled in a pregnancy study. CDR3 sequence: CASSPQAGGSKNIQYF. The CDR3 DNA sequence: TGTGCCAGCAGCCCTCAAGCGGGGGGGTCCAAAAACATTCAGTACTTC.